This T cell receptor beta chain was observed in a study of T cell repertoires in cytomegalovirus infection. Study at large: Both CMV infection and a matching HLA type were indicated by public TCR beta signatures. Study-level findings and limits: Across the ex vivo response, the dominant clonotypes were HLA-C-restricted CMV-specific TCR beta clonotypes. Frequencies of public TCR beta families were cumulated, and this identified carriers of CMV plus the relevant HLA.

TCRdb reanalysed the reads using MiXCR and keeps one entry per CDR3 protein. Of 640,000 or so distinct CDR3 sequences listed, roughly a third were seen once; the top ten hold 15% to 20%. Germline-derived CDR1 and CDR2 are SGHVS and FQNEAQ. V lost 5 bases and J 15 bases, leaving 20 bases between the germline ends. This CDR3 has 13 amino acids. This clonotype appeared many times. What it recognizes is unknown. The sequence was obtained from a human donor in good health (CMV status not recorded). Some clones in this sample may be carry-over from other donors' samples. The source was cultured PBMCs, collected from culture after CMV antigen stimulation. The rearrangement joins TRBV7-8 to TRBJ1-5; D not certain. The chain's CDR3 is CASSRFAAHVPHF. In DNA, the CDR3 is TGTGCCAGCAGCCGATTCGCAGCCCATGTTCCGCATTTT.